This T cell receptor (beta chain) was captured in a study of CD8 T cells in ankylosing spondylitis. 5'-RACE, quantitative and with molecular barcodes, yielded the TCR beta libraries. TCRdb reprocessed the 5' RACE reads via MiXCR and lists one record per CDR3 protein. The profile covers about 160,000 distinct CDR3 sequences, with roughly 18% appearing a single time and approximately 7.6% taken by the ten largest. This CDR3 has 16 amino acids. Trimming cost V 3 bases and J 0 bases; bases outside gene matches: 3. CDR1 and CDR2 from the germline V gene are SGDLS and YYNGEE. This clonotype was recorded a few times.

The chain carries TRBV9 and TRBJ2-3, with 11 nucleotides matching TRBD2. The material sequenced was blood, either unsorted or a sorted T cell fraction (not recorded which). The TCR originated in a male donor with ankylosing spondylitis or in good health (not recorded which). CDR3 DNA sequence: TGTGCCAGCAGCGCCGGGACTAGCGGAAGCACAGATACGCAGTATTTT. Amino acid sequence: CASSAGTSGSTDTQYF. Combining the CDR3 with reference TRBV9 and TRBJ2-3 gives the whole variable domain DSGVTQTPKHLITATGQRVTLRCSPRSGDLSVYWYQQSLDQGLQFLIQYYNGEERAKGNILERFSAQQFPDLHSELNLSSLELGDSALYFCASSAGTSGSTDTQYFGPGTRLTVL.